One T cell receptor (beta chain) is described in this entry. The data are from a study of Ad26.COV2.S vaccination and SARS-CoV-2 variants. CDR1 and CDR2 (germline): MGHRA, YSYEKL. Trimming removed 4 bases from V and 7 bases from J, with 8 bases in between. The CDR3 contains 12 residues. Generated by immunoSEQ multiplex PCR, the TCRdb table keeps only in-frame clones and is missing some. The repertoire holds 350,000 to 450,000 clones, with about 90% as singletons. Material: peripheral blood, obtained after recovery from COVID-19. V and J are TRBV4-1 and TRBJ2-1, with D hard to call. The clonotype originates from a human donor who had recovered from COVID-19. CDR3 sequence: CASSRVGNEQFF. The CDR3 nucleotides read TGCGCCAGCAGCCGCGTAGGGAATGAGCAGTTCTTC.